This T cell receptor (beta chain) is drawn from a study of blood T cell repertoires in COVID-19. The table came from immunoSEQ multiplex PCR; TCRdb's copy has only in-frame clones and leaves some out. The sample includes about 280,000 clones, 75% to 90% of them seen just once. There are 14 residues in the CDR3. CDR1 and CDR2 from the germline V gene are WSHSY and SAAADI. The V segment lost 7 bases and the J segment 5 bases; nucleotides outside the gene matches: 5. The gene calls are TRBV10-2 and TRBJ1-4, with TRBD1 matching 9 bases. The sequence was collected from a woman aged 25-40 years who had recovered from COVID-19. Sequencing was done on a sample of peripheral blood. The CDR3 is CASMGTGRNEKLFF. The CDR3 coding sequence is TGCGCCAGCATGGGGACAGGGCGAAATGAAAAACTGTTTTTT.